A selection of T cell receptor beta chains follows, all from one sample in a study of OX40 agonist ivuxolimab in advanced cancers. TCRdb keeps only in-frame clones here, not all; method: immunoSEQ multiplex PCR. The sample lists about 98,000 clones; about 88% were seen once. The sequencing here drew on CD4+ or CD8+ T cells sorted from blood, taken in a trial of the OX40 agonist ivuxolimab. These receptors were taken from an adult with an advanced solid tumor such as melanoma, head and neck, liver or kidney cancer. Each CDR3 is given without its conserved first and last residue. Each record gives: V gene, CDR3 protein.

v_call: TRBV28; cdr3_aa: ASSFLGQRRGYT
v_call: TRBV28; cdr3_aa: ASILGGGQGYNEQF
v_call: TRBV6-5; cdr3_aa: ASSYGNMNTEAF
v_call: TRBV18; cdr3_aa: ASSPNPQRTTGELF
v_call: TRBV7-2; cdr3_aa: ASSVLGLATETQY
v_call: TRBV5-1; cdr3_aa: ASRAQVGELF
v_call: TRBV7-9; cdr3_aa: ASSPPGLAGVNEQF
v_call: TRBV28; cdr3_aa: ASRGRAETQY
v_call: TRBV5-5; cdr3_aa: ASSRANTGELF
v_call: TRBV2; cdr3_aa: ASRETSGANNEQF
v_call: TRBV5-1; cdr3_aa: ASSLTGSDQPQH
v_call: TRBV7-9; cdr3_aa: ASRFEDTEAF
v_call: TRBV2; cdr3_aa: ASTPDLDRAGQPQH
v_call: TRBV5-5; cdr3_aa: ASSPGLAGTGELF
v_call: TRBV18; cdr3_aa: ASSPREVGRASGIQY
v_call: TRBV19; cdr3_aa: ASSRVWNEKLF
v_call: TRBV7-9; cdr3_aa: ASSLVYSYNEQF
v_call: TRBV2; cdr3_aa: ARGTGRQADTQY
v_call: TRBV5-1; cdr3_aa: ASSFAATYNEQF
v_call: TRBV10-3; cdr3_aa: AISPPPSAGNNEQF
v_call: TRBV5-1; cdr3_aa: ASGTSGRLGQETQY
v_call: TRBV13; cdr3_aa: ASRSGLAETYEQY
v_call: TRBV7-2; cdr3_aa: ASSRQGSPNYGYT
v_call: TRBV28; cdr3_aa: ASSQGAANTEAF
v_call: TRBV6-6; cdr3_aa: ASSYRTRGNYGYT
v_call: TRBV4-3; cdr3_aa: ASSQDNQGQIMQY
v_call: TRBV30; cdr3_aa: AWSAPTGVGTEAF
v_call: TRBV6-6; cdr3_aa: ASHRTSGNTIY
v_call: TRBV6-1; cdr3_aa: ASKEGGRTEAF
v_call: TRBV5-1; cdr3_aa: ASSLALDPAGEKLF
v_call: TRBV19; cdr3_aa: ASSLSQGSHNQPQH
v_call: TRBV13; cdr3_aa: ASSLVGSGQF
v_call: TRBV30; cdr3_aa: AWDRYQETQY
v_call: TRBV7-3; cdr3_aa: ASSQPTGELF
v_call: TRBV5-1; cdr3_aa: ASSLTGENTEAF
v_call: TRBV2; cdr3_aa: ASKPDSYEQY
v_call: TRBV28; cdr3_aa: ASSRQGSEKLF
v_call: TRBV10-3; cdr3_aa: AISESGYYGYT
v_call: TRBV7-9; cdr3_aa: ASSFEGRINEKLF
v_call: TRBV11-2; cdr3_aa: ASSPLWGLAGEGTQY
v_call: TRBV5-1; cdr3_aa: ASSLAGQGRSPLH
v_call: TRBV10-3; cdr3_aa: AISDRGPLSSYNEQF
v_call: TRBV6-6; cdr3_aa: ASSSLAGGPGNTQY
v_call: TRBV7-2; cdr3_aa: ASSLANRAGELF
v_call: TRBV6-6; cdr3_aa: ASSAEGFTLH
v_call: TRBV5-1; cdr3_aa: ASSLVAGATITGELF
v_call: TRBV7-6; cdr3_aa: ASSLSSGLSQETQY
v_call: TRBV19; cdr3_aa: ASSIEGQSTDTQY
v_call: TRBV12-5; cdr3_aa: ASATTTGLRSNYGYT
v_call: TRBV5-1; cdr3_aa: ASSPPSGTSGQETQY